This T cell receptor beta chain was obtained from a study of PD-1 blockade in classical Hodgkin lymphoma. CDR3 size: 13 residues. V lost 2 bases, J lost 4 bases, and 8 bases lay in between. Germline CDR1 is SNHLY and CDR2 is FYNNEI. Each patient experienced a relapse that followed autologous stem cell transplantation, and brentuximab vedotin exposure varied. The CD4+ T cells used were purified from thawed PBMCs through magnetic negative selection. The table came from immunoSEQ multiplex PCR; TCRdb's copy has only in-frame clones and leaves some out. The sample contains over 7,500 clones, around three quarters of which appear only once.

V is TRBV2 and J is TRBJ2-5, with unresolved D. The clonotype originates from a human donor with classical Hodgkin lymphoma. The specimen comprised CD4+ T cells from blood, sampled at baseline. The CDR3 loop is CASSERSTETQYF. The DNA for the CDR3 is TGTGCCAGCAGTGAAAGGAGTACAGAGACCCAGTACTTC. Variable domain in full (rest from reference TRBV2 and TRBJ2-5): EPEVTQTPSHQVTQMGQEVILRCVPISNHLYFYWYRQILGQKVEFLVSFYNNEISEKSEIFDDQFSVERPDGSNFTLKIRSTKLEDSAMYFCASSERSTETQYFGPGTRLLVL.